The rows below give T cell receptor beta chains drawn from one sample of a study of cytomegalovirus exposure and HLA in healthy donors. TCRdb's table, derived via immunoSEQ multiplex PCR, lists solely in-frame clones and lacks some. This sample carries about 65,000 clones, around 73% of them seen once, and the ten largest clones take 3%. The specimen sequenced was PBMCs. These receptors came from a girl between 10 and 17 years old in good health and CMV-seropositive. CDR3s include the opening cysteine and the closing phenylalanine or tryptophan. D genes are given only for firm matches. A clone size is listed for some rows: how often the clone was seen (once, few, many), or a class if it is expanded.

d_gene	j_gene	v_gene	abundance	CDR3nt	CDR3aa
NA	TRBJ1-6	TRBV7-9	NA	TGTGCCAGCAGTACAGGGCTCCTTTCACCCCTCCACTTT	CASSTGLLSPLHF
TRBD1	TRBJ1-5	TRBV27	NA	TGTGCCAGCAGTCCCCAGGGGGGGCCCCAGCATTTT	CASSPQGGPQHF
NA	TRBJ1-5	TRBV28	NA	TGTGCCAGCGGACTAGGGGGGACGGTCAATCAGCCCCAGCATTTT	CASGLGGTVNQPQHF
TRBD2	TRBJ2-5	TRBV9	NA	TGTGCCAGCAGCGTCCGGGGAGGACTAGGGGAGACCCAGTACTTC	CASSVRGGLGETQYF
TRBD2	TRBJ2-1	TRBV28	NA	TGTGCCAGCAGTTACTGGGGGACTAGCGGGAGGCCCTCCTACAATGAGCAGTTCTTC	CASSYWGTSGRPSYNEQFF
NA	TRBJ2-7	TRBV5-4	NA	TGTGCCAGCAGCTTTACTACCGCGTCCTACGAGCAGTACTTC	CASSFTTASYEQYF
NA	TRBJ2-7	TRBV9	NA	TGTGCCAGCAGCGTAACCAACGGGAGAGAATACGAGCAGTACTTC	CASSVTNGREYEQYF
NA	TRBJ2-5	TRBV30	NA	TGTGCCTGGAGTGTAGGGGGGGTACAAGAGACCCAGTACTTC	CAWSVGGVQETQYF
TRBD2	TRBJ2-7	TRBV6-1	NA	TGTGCCAGCAGTGAGAGCGGGAGGCTCTACGAGCAGTACTTC	CASSESGRLYEQYF
NA	TRBJ1-1	TRBV5-8	NA	TGTGCCAGCAGCTTCTCCAGGGGCGGTAGTGAAGCTTTCTTT	CASSFSRGGSEAFF
NA	TRBJ1-2	TRBV4-1	NA	TGCGCCAGCAGCCAGCGGGCCTTC	CASSQRAF
TRBD2	TRBJ2-5	TRBV6-1	once	TGTGCCAGCAGAGTGGGGGGGACTCAAGAGACCCAGTACTTC	CASRVGGTQETQYF
NA	TRBJ1-1	TRBV30	NA	TGTGCCTGGAGTGTAGACAGTTCGGACACTGAAGCTTTCTTT	CAWSVDSSDTEAFF
NA	TRBJ2-7	TRBV4-1	NA	TGCGCCAGCAGCAACCCCCGTCGGGGGGCGTCCTACGAGCAGTACTTC	CASSNPRRGASYEQYF
TRBD1	TRBJ2-7	TRBV6-1	NA	TGTGCCAGCAGTGCCCTACGGGACAGGGGTTCCTACGAGCAGTACTTC	CASSALRDRGSYEQYF
TRBD1	TRBJ2-1	TRBV11-2	NA	TGTGCCAGCACCCGACAGGGCTACAATGAGCAGTTCTTC	CASTRQGYNEQFF
TRBD1	TRBJ2-1	TRBV7-9	NA	TGTGCCAGCAGCCAGCCCGGGACAGGGAATTACAATGAGCAGTTCTTC	CASSQPGTGNYNEQFF
NA	TRBJ1-1	TRBV19	NA	TGTGCCAGTAGGACCCTACGAGGGGCAGGGGACACTGAAGCTTTCTTT	CASRTLRGAGDTEAFF
NA	TRBJ2-7	TRBV28	NA	TGTGCCAGCAGCACCGGGACTGTTAGTTACGAGCAGTACTTC	CASSTGTVSYEQYF
TRBD1	TRBJ2-1	TRBV28	NA	TGTGCCATTAAACAGGGGTCCGTCCACAATGAGCAGTTCTTC	CAIKQGSVHNEQFF
TRBD1	TRBJ1-6	TRBV29-1	NA	TGCAGCGTCGCGACAGGGTTAAATTCACCCCTCCACTTT	CSVATGLNSPLHF
TRBD1	TRBJ1-4	TRBV7-9	NA	TGTGCCAGCAGCCTGGGACAGGGAATCAATGAAAAACTGTTTTTT	CASSLGQGINEKLFF
NA	TRBJ2-2	TRBV4-1	NA	TGCGCCAGCAGCCCCCGGACAGGATTTGGCGGGGGGATCCCTAACACCGGGGAGCTGTTTTTT	CASSPRTGFGGGIPNTGELFF
NA	TRBJ1-5	TRBV29-1	NA	TGCAGCGTTGGGGGGGGGATTGGAGAGCCCCAGCATTTT	CSVGGGIGEPQHF
TRBD2	TRBJ2-1	TRBV28	NA	TGTGCCAGCAAACCGGGACTAGCCTGGGAGCAGTTCTTC	CASKPGLAWEQFF
NA	TRBJ1-6	TRBV7-9	NA	TGTGCCAGCAGCTTTTACAGCGACGGGACACCCCTCCACTTT	CASSFYSDGTPLHF
TRBD2	TRBJ2-7	TRBV7-8	NA	TGTGCCAGCAGCTTAGATACAGCGGGGAGCAAATACGAGCAGTACTTC	CASSLDTAGSKYEQYF
TRBD1	TRBJ1-2	TRBV20-1	NA	TGCAGTGCTACAGACAGGGCTGGCTACACCTTC	CSATDRAGYTF
NA	TRBJ2-2	TRBV29-1	NA	TGCAGCGCCCGAGGGGGGAAGGGGGAGGGCCTCACCGGGGAGCTGTTTTTT	CSARGGKGEGLTGELFF
NA	TRBJ1-5	TRBV2	NA	TGTGCCAGCAGTGAAAGGTCGGCAGGGCAGCCGCCCCAGCATTTT	CASSERSAGQPPQHF
TRBD1	TRBJ1-2	TRBV4-3	NA	TGCGCCAGCAGCGCCGCCTCGACAGGGGCTGCCCTTAACTATGGCTACACCTTC	CASSAASTGAALNYGYTF
TRBD1	TRBJ2-1	TRBV11-3	NA	TGTGCCAGCAGCTTAGTGGGGACAGACAATGAGCAGTTCTTC	CASSLVGTDNEQFF
NA	TRBJ1-5	TRBV19	NA	TGTGCCAGTAGTATCGAGGAGGTTATGCAGCCCCAGCATTTT	CASSIEEVMQPQHF
NA	TRBJ1-5	TRBV21-1	NA	TGTGCCAGCAGCAAAAAAAACAGGGGAGGTCAGCCCCAGCATTTT	CASSKKNRGGQPQHF
NA	TRBJ1-6	TRBV30	NA	TGTGCCTGGAGTGCACTAGGTAATTCACCCCTCCACTTT	CAWSALGNSPLHF
TRBD1	TRBJ2-7	TRBV2	NA	TGTGCCAGCAGCGGCCTTAAGGGACAGGGTCCCTACGAGCAGTACTTC	CASSGLKGQGPYEQYF
NA	TRBJ2-7	TRBV5-6	NA	TGTGCCAGCAATCGGGGCTACGAGCAGTACTTC	CASNRGYEQYF
TRBD2	TRBJ2-3	TRBV29-1	NA	TGCAGCGTCACCGGGGACGGACGGGGTAGCGGGGGGGTTGATACGCAGTATTTT	CSVTGDGRGSGGVDTQYF
NA	TRBJ1-2	TRBV29-1	NA	TGCAGCGTTGGTTACCAGGGCCCTAACTATGGCTACACCTTC	CSVGYQGPNYGYTF
TRBD1	TRBJ1-1	TRBV6-1	NA	TGTGCCAGCAGGGCCGACAGGGACACTGAGGCTTTCTTT	CASRADRDTEAFF
NA	TRBJ1-5	TRBV6-5	NA	TGTGCCAGTCAGGGCCCCAATCAGCCCCAGCATTTT	CASQGPNQPQHF
TRBD1	TRBJ2-3	TRBV4-3	NA	TGCGCCAGCAGCCAAGTTTGGGTTGGACAGGGGCGATATAAAGGCACAGATACGCAGTATTTT	CASSQVWVGQGRYKGTDTQYF
NA	TRBJ2-2	TRBV21-1	NA	TGTGCCAGCAGCAAAGACCGAGCGCAAAGCACCGGGGAGCTGTTTTTT	CASSKDRAQSTGELFF
TRBD2	TRBJ2-3	TRBV5-1	NA	TGCGCCAGCAGCTTGGGGACTAGCGCCGTCACAGATACGCAGTATTTT	CASSLGTSAVTDTQYF
NA	TRBJ1-2	TRBV5-1	NA	TGCGCCAGCAGCGAATTACAGTCGGCGGGCGGCTACACCTTC	CASSELQSAGGYTF
NA	TRBJ1-2	TRBV28	NA	TGTGCCAGCAGGGGCAGTCGGGGGGGGCTAGGTGGCTACACCTTC	CASRGSRGGLGGYTF
TRBD1	TRBJ2-2	TRBV18	NA	TGTGCCAGCTCACCCGGACAGGTGTTCGCGAACACCGGGGAGCTGTTTTTT	CASSPGQVFANTGELFF
NA	TRBJ1-1	TRBV19	NA	TGTGCCAGTAGTATAGATCCTGGACACCAACATGAAGCTTTCTTT	CASSIDPGHQHEAFF
NA	TRBJ1-4	TRBV13	NA	TGTGCCAGCAGCTTGAAAGCAGGATATAATGAAAAACTGTTTTTT	CASSLKAGYNEKLFF
TRBD1	TRBJ2-7	TRBV6-5	few	TGTGCCAGCAGTCTGGGACAGGGGTCCTACGAGCAGTACTTC	CASSLGQGSYEQYF
NA	TRBJ1-4	TRBV6-5	NA	TGTGCCAGCAGTGAGAGGGTTATAAGTGAAAAACTGTTTTTT	CASSERVISEKLFF
NA	TRBJ2-7	TRBV5-4	NA	TGTGCCAGCAGCCCGTTAGGGGTGTGGTGGTCCGAGCAGTACTTC	CASSPLGVWWSEQYF
NA	TRBJ2-7	TRBV4-3	NA	TGCGCCAGCAGCCAAGATGAGAGCTCCTACGAGCAGTACTTC	CASSQDESSYEQYF
NA	TRBJ2-3	TRBV14	NA	TGTGCCAGCAGCCATATAGCGCCAGATACGCAGTATTTT	CASSHIAPDTQYF
TRBD1	TRBJ2-5	TRBV5-4	once	TGTGCCAGCAGTAAGGCGTCCGGGACAGGACAAGAGACCCAGTACTTC	CASSKASGTGQETQYF
NA	TRBJ1-3	TRBV28	NA	TGTGCCAGCAGCCCGGACAGACCCTCTGGAAACACCATATATTTT	CASSPDRPSGNTIYF
TRBD1	TRBJ2-2	TRBV6-5	NA	TGTGCCAGCTTGAGGGGGCGGTTAAACACCGGGGAGCTGTTTTTT	CASLRGRLNTGELFF
NA	TRBJ1-5	TRBV6-1	once	TGTGCCAGCAGAGTAGGCAGGGTAGGCAATCAGCCCCAGCATTTT	CASRVGRVGNQPQHF
TRBD2	TRBJ2-5	TRBV28	few	TGTGCCAGCCAAATCTTAGCGGGGCTTGGGGGAGAGACCCAGTACTTC	CASQILAGLGGETQYF
TRBD1	TRBJ1-2	TRBV10-3	NA	TGTGCCATCAGCCTCAGGGGGGAACCCTATGGCTACACCTTC	CAISLRGEPYGYTF